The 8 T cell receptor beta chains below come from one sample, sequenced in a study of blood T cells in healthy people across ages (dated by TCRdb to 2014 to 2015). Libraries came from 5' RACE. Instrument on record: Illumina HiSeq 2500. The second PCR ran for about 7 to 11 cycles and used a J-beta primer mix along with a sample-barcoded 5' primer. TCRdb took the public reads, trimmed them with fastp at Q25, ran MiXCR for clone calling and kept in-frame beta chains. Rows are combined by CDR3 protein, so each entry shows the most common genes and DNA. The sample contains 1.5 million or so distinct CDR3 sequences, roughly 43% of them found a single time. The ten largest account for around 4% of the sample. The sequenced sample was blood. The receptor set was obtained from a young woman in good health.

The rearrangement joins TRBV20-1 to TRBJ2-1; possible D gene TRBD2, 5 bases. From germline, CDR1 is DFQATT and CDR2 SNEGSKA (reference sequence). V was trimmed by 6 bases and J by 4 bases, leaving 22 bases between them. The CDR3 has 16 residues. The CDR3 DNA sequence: TGCAGTGCCAACAACCCCCGGACTTCCCCATACAATGAGCAGTTCTTC. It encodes CSANNPRTSPYNEQFF.

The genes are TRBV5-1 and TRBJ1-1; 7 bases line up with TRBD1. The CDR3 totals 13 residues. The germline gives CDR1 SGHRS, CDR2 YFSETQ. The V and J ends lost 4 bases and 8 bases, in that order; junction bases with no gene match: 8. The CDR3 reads CASSPTGNVEAFF. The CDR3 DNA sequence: TGCGCCAGCAGCCCGACAGGGAACGTGGAAGCTTTCTTT. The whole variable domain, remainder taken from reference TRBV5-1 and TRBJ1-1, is KAGVTQTPRYLIKTRGQQVTLSCSPISGHRSVSWYQQTPGQGLQFLFEYFSETQRNKGNFPGRFSGRQFSNSRSEMNVSTLELGDSALYLCASSPTGNVEAFFGQGTRLTVV.

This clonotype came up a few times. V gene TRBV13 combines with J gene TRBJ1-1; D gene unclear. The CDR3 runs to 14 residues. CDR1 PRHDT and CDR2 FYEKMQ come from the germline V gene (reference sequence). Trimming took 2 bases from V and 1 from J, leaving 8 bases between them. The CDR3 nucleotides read TGTGCCAGCAGCTTAATCGCCCCGAACACTGAAGCTTTCTTT. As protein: CASSLIAPNTEAFF.

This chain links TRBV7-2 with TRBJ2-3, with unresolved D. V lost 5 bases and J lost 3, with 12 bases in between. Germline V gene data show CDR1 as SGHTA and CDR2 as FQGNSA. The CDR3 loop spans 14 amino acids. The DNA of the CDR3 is TGTGCCAGCAGCCGAACTACCTTGACAGATACGCAGTATTTT. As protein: CASSRTTLTDTQYF.

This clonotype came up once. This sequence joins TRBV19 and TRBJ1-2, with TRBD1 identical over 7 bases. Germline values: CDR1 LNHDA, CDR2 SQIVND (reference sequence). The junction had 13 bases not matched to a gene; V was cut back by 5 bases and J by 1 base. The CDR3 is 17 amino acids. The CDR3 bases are TGTGCCAGTAGTGCAATCCCGGGACAGCTCCGTAACTATGGCTACACCTTC. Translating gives CASSAIPGQLRNYGYTF.

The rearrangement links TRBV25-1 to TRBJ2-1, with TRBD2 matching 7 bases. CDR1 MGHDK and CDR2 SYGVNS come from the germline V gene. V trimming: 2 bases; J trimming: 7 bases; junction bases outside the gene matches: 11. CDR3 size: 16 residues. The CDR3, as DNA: TGTGCCAGCAGTGAAACCGGTGGGAGGGCCGGGAATGAGCAGTTCTTC. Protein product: CASSETGGRAGNEQFF. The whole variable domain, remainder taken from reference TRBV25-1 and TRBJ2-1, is EADIYQTPRYLVIGTGKKITLECSQTMGHDKMYWYQQDPGMELHLIHYSYGVNSTEKGDLSSESTVSRIRTEHFPLTLESARPSHTSQYLCASSETGGRAGNEQFFGPGTRLTVL.

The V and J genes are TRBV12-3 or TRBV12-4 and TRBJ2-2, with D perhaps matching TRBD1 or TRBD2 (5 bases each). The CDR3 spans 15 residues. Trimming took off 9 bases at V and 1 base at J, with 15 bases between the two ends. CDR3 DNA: TGTGCCAGTGCACCGGGACCCATGAACACCGGGGAGCTGTTTTTT. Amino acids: CASAPGPMNTGELFF.

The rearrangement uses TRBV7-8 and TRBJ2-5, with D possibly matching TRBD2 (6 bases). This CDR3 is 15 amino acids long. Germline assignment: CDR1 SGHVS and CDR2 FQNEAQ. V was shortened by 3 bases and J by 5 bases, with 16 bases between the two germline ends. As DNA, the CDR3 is TGTGCCAGCAGCTTGTTTGGGGGAGGTCAGGAGACCCAGTACTTC. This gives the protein CASSLFGGGQETQYF. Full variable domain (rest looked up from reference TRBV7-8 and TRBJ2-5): GAGVSQSPRYKVAKRGQDVALRCDPISGHVSLFWYQQALGQGPEFLTYFQNEAQLDKSGLPSDRFFAERPEGSVSTLKIQRTQQEDSAVYLCASSLFGGGQETQYFGPGTRLLVL.